The rows below give T cell receptor beta chains drawn from one sample of a study of CD8+ T cells in alopecia areata. Method: immunoSEQ multiplex PCR; TCRdb's copy keeps in-frame clones and lacks some. The repertoire consists of fewer than 250,000 clones, with more than 45% occurring once and the leading ten covering 0.45%. The starting material was CD4+ T cells sorted from blood, obtained at week 0. The receptor set was obtained from a human donor with alopecia areata. The CDR3 runs from the conserved cysteine through the conserved F or W. Each record gives: CDR3 protein, CDR3 DNA, V gene, clone size, J gene, D gene. The D gene is left open where the match is weak. Not every row has a clone size; where given, it reads once, few, many or a size class.

CASSRGAGSSTDTQYF TGTGCCAGCAGCCGGGGGGCGGGTTCGAGCACAGATACGCAGTATTTT TRBV7-2 once TRBJ2-3 NA
CASSRTSGRWTGELFF TGTGCCAGCAGTCGGACTAGCGGGAGGTGGACCGGGGAGCTGTTTTTT TRBV5-4 NA TRBJ2-2 TRBD2
CSVEPSPSGRANEQFF TGCAGCGTTGAACCGAGTCCTAGCGGGAGGGCAAATGAGCAGTTCTTC TRBV29-1 few TRBJ2-1 TRBD2
CASSYSTLTGELFF TGTGCCAGCAGTTACTCTACCCTCACCGGGGAGCTGTTTTTT TRBV6-5 NA TRBJ2-2 NA
CAWSGGVEQPQHF TGTGCCTGGAGTGGTGGGGTTGAACAGCCCCAGCATTTT TRBV30 NA TRBJ1-5 NA
CASSAESTDTQYF TGTGCCAGCAGCGCAGAAAGTACAGATACGCAGTATTTT TRBV7-3 NA TRBJ2-3 NA
CASSPRQGGEQFF TGTGCCAGCAGCCCACGACAGGGAGGTGAGCAGTTCTTC TRBV7-2 few TRBJ2-1 NA
CASSLTGTNTEAFF TGTGCCAGCTCACTCACAGGGACTAACACTGAAGCTTTCTTT TRBV18 few TRBJ1-1 NA
CASMLANTGELFF TGTGCCAGCATGTTAGCGAACACCGGGGAGCTGTTTTTT TRBV2 NA TRBJ2-2 NA
CASNPVPTQPQHF TGTGCCAGTAACCCTGTCCCGACTCAGCCCCAGCATTTT TRBV19 NA TRBJ1-5 NA
CSVTGSAASMNTEAFF TGCAGCGTTACCGGTTCGGCAGCGAGTATGAACACTGAAGCTTTCTTT TRBV29-1 once TRBJ1-1 NA
CASSLPGAYGYTF TGTGCCAGCAGCTTACCGGGGGCTTATGGCTACACCTTC TRBV11-2 NA TRBJ1-2 NA
CASSQVGTGGGNTEAFF TGCGCCAGCAGCCAAGTAGGGACAGGCGGAGGGAACACTGAAGCTTTCTTT TRBV4-1 NA TRBJ1-1 TRBD1
CAWSIAHGYTF TGTGCCTGGAGTATAGCCCATGGCTACACCTTC TRBV30 NA TRBJ1-2 NA
CSVRGQLLEAFF TGCAGCGTTCGGGGACAGTTACTTGAAGCTTTCTTT TRBV29-1 NA TRBJ1-1 TRBD1
CSVKPGPRSYGYTF TGCAGCGTTAAACCGGGACCCAGGAGTTATGGCTACACCTTC TRBV29-1 NA TRBJ1-2 NA
CASSLLVGVGTEAFF TGTGCCAGCAGCTTACTCGTAGGAGTTGGCACTGAAGCTTTCTTT TRBV7-8 NA TRBJ1-1 NA